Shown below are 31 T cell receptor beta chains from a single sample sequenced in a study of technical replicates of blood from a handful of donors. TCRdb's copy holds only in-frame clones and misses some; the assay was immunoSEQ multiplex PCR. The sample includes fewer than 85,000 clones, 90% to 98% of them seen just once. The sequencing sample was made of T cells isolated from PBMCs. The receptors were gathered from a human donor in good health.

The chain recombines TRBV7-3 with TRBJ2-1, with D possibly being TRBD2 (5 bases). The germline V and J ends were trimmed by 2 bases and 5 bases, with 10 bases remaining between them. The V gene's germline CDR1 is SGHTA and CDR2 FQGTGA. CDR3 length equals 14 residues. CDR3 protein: CASSLQRGNNEQFF. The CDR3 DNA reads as TGTGCCAGCAGCTTACAACGGGGAAACAATGAGCAGTTCTTC.

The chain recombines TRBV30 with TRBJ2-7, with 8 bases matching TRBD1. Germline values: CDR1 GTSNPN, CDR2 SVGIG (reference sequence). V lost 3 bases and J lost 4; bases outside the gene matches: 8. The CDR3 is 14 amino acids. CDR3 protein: CAWSPGTGPYEQYF. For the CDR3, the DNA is TGTGCCTGGAGCCCCGGGACAGGCCCATACGAGCAGTACTTC.

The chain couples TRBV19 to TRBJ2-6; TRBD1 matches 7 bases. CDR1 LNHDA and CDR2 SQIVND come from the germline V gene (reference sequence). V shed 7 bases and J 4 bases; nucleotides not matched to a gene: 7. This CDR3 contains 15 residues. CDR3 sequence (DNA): TGTGCCAGTATTGAGGGGGCAGGAGGGGCCAACGTCCTGACTTTC. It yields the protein CASIEGAGGANVLTF.

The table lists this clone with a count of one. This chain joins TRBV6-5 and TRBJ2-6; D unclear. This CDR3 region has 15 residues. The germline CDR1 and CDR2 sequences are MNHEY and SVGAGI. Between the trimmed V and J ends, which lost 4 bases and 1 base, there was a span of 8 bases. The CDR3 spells CASSWSTSGANVLTF. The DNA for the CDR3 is TGTGCCAGCAGTTGGAGCACGTCTGGGGCCAACGTCCTGACTTTC.

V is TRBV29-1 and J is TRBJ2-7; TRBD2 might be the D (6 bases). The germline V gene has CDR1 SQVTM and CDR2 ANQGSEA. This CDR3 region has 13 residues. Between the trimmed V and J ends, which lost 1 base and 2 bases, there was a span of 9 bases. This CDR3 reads CSVEGGNTYEQYF. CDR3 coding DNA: TGCAGCGTTGAAGGCGGGAACACCTACGAGCAGTACTTC.

The CDR3 protein is CASSFYVDTYEQYF. The CDR3 DNA is TGTGCCAGCAGCTTCTACGTTGATACGTACGAGCAGTACTTC. This rearrangement joins TRBV11-2 to TRBJ2-7; D is unresolved. CDR1 and CDR2 from the germline V gene are SGHAT and FQNNGV. CDR3 length equals 14 residues. V was pared by 3 bases and J by 4 bases, with 13 bases between.

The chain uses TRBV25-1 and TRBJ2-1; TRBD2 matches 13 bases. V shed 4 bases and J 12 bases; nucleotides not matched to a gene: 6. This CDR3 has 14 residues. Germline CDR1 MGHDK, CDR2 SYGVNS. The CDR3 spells CASSALAGGSGQFF. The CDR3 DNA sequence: TGTGCCAGCAGTGCACTAGCGGGAGGGTCGGGGCAGTTCTTC.

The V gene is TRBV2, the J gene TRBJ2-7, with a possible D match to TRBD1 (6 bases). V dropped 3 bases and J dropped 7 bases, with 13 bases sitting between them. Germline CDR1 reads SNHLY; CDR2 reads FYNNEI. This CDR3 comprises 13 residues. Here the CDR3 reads CASSDYLRGEQYF. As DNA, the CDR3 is TGTGCCAGCAGTGACTACCTCAGGGGAGAGCAGTACTTC.

DNA of the CDR3: TGTGCCAGCAGCTCGCTCGACAGGGGGTTACCGAGAGAGCAGTTCTTC. Translated: CASSSLDRGLPREQFF. The rearrangement uses TRBV11-2 and TRBJ2-1; TRBD1 aligns across 9 bases. Per germline, CDR1 SGHAT and CDR2 FQNNGV. The CDR3 totals 16 residues. The V segment lost 4 bases and the J segment 10 bases; nucleotides outside the gene matches: 14.

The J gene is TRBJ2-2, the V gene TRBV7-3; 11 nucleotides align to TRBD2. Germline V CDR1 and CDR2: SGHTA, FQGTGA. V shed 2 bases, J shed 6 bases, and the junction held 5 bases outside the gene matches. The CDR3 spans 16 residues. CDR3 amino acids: CASSLGTSGFAGELFF. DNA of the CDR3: TGTGCCAGCAGCTTAGGGACTAGCGGTTTCGCCGGGGAGCTGTTTTTT.

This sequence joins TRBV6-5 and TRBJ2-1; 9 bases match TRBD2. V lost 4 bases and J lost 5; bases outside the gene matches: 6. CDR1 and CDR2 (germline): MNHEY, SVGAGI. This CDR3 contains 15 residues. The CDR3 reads CASSLTSGVHNEQFF. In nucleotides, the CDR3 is TGTGCCAGCAGTTTGACTAGCGGAGTCCACAATGAGCAGTTCTTC.

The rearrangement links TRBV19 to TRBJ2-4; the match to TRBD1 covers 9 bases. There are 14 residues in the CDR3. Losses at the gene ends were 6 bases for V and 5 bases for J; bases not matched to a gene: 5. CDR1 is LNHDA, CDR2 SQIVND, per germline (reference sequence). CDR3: CASSVGQGQNIQYF. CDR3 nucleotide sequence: TGTGCCAGTAGCGTAGGACAGGGGCAAAACATTCAGTACTTC.

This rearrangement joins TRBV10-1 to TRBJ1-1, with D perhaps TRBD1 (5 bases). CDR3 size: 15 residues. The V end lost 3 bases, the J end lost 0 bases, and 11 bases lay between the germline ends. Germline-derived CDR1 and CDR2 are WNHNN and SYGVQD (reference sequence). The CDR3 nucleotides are TGCGCCAGCAGTGATGGTAAGGGGTTGAACACTGAAGCTTTCTTT. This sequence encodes CASSDGKGLNTEAFF.

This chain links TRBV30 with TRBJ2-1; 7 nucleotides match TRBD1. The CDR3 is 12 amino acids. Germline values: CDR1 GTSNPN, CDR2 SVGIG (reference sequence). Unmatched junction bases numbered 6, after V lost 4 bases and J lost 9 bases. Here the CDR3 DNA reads TGTGCCTGGAATCTAGGGGGCCCTGAGCAGTTCTTC. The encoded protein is CAWNLGGPEQFF.

The chain's CDR3 is CASSWTIAEYNEQFF. CDR3 in DNA: TGCGCCAGCAGCTGGACAATCGCGGAGTACAATGAGCAGTTCTTC. This chain joins TRBV5-1 and TRBJ2-1; weak D call: TRBD1 (5 bases). The germline V and J ends were trimmed by 3 bases and 4 bases, with 14 bases remaining between them. This CDR3 contains 15 residues. Germline V gene sequence: CDR1 SGHRS, CDR2 YFSETQ.

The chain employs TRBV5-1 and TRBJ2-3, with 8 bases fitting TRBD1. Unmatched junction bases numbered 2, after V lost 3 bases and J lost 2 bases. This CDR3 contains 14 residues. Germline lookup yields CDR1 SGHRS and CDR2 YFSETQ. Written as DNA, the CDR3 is TGCGCCAGCAGCTGGACAGGGTACACAGATACGCAGTATTTT. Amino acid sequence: CASSWTGYTDTQYF.

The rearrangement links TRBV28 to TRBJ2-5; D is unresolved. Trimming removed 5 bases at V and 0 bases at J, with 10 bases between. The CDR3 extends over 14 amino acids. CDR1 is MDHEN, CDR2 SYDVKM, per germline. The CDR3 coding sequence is TGTGCCAGCAGTGTCACAGATTACCAAGAGACCCAGTACTTC. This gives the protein CASSVTDYQETQYF.

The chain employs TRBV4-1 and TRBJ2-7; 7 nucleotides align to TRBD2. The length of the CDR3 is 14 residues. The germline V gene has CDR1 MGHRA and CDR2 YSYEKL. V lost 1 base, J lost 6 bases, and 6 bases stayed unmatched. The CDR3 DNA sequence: TGCGCCAGCAGCCAAGTCTGGGGGGGTACCGAGCAGTACTTC. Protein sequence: CASSQVWGGTEQYF.

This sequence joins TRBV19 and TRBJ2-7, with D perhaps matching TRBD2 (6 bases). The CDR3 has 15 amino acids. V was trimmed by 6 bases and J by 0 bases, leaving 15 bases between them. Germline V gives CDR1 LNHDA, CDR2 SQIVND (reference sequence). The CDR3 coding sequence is TGTGCCAGTAGGCTAAGAGGGGAGGTCTCCTACGAGCAGTACTTC. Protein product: CASRLRGEVSYEQYF.

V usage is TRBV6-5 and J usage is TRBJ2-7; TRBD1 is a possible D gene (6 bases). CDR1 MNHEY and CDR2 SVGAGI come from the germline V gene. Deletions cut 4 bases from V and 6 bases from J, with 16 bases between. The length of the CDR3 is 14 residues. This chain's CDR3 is CASSWLQGVSEQYF. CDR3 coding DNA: TGTGCCAGCAGTTGGTTACAGGGTGTGTCCGAGCAGTACTTC.

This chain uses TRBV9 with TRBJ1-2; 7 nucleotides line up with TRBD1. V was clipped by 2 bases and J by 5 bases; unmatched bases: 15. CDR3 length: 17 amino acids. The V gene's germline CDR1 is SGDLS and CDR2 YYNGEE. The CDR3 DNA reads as TGTGCCAGCAGCGTTGATAGGACAGGTCTCGTTCCGTATGGCTACACCTTC. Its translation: CASSVDRTGLVPYGYTF. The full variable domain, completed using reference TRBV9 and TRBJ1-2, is DSGVTQTPKHLITATGQRVTLRCSPRSGDLSVYWYQQSLDQGLQFLIQYYNGEERAKGNILERFSAQQFPDLHSELNLSSLELGDSALYFCASSVDRTGLVPYGYTFGSGTRLTVV.

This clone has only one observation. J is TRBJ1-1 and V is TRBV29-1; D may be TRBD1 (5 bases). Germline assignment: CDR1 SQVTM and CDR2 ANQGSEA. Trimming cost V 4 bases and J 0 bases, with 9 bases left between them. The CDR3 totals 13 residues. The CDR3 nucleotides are TGCAGCGTTGGGGGCAGAATGAACACTGAAGCTTTCTTT. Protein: CSVGGRMNTEAFF.

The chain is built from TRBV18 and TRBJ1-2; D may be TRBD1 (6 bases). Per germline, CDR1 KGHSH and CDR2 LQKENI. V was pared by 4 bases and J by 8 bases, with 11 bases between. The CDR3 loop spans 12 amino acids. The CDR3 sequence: CASSLRTAGYTF. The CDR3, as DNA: TGTGCCAGCTCACTACGGACAGCCGGCTACACCTTC. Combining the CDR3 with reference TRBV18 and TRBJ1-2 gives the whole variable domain NAGVMQNPRHLVRRRGQEARLRCSPMKGHSHVYWYRQLPEEGLKFMVYLQKENIIDESGMPKERFSAEFPKEGPSILRIQQVVRGDSAAYFCASSLRTAGYTFGSGTRLTVV.

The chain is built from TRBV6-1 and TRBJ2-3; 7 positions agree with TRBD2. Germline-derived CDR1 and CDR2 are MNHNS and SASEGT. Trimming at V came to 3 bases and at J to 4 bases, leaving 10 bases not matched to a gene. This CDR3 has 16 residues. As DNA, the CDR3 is TGTGCCAGCAGTGACGCGTTGCGGGAGATCCCAGATACGCAGTATTTT. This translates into CASSDALREIPDTQYF.

CDR3 amino acids: CASSEVKQGARTEAFF. In DNA, the CDR3 is TGTGCCAGCAGTGAAGTCAAACAGGGGGCGCGGACTGAAGCTTTCTTT. This chain connects TRBV6-1 to TRBJ1-1, with TRBD1 matching 9 bases. J gave up 5 bases and V 1 base, and 8 bases lay outside the gene matches. The CDR3 covers 16 residues. Per the germline V gene, CDR1 is MNHNS and CDR2 is SASEGT.

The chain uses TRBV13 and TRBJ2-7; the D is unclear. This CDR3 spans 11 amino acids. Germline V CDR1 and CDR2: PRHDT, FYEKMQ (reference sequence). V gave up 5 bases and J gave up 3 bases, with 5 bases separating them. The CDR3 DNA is TGTGCCAGCAGCCCGGTCTACGAGCAGTACTTC. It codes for CASSPVYEQYF.

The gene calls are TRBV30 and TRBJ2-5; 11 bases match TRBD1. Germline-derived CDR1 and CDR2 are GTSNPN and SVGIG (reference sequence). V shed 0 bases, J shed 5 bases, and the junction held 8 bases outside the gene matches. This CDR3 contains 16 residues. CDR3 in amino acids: CAWSVGQGAFGETQYF. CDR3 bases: TGTGCCTGGAGTGTAGGACAGGGGGCGTTTGGGGAGACCCAGTACTTC. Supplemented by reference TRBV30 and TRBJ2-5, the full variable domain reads SQTIHQWPATLVQPVGSPLSLECTVEGTSNPNLYWYRQAAGRGLQLLFYSVGIGQISSEVPQNLSASRPQDRQFILSSKKLLLSDSGFYLCAWSVGQGAFGETQYFGPGTRLLVL.

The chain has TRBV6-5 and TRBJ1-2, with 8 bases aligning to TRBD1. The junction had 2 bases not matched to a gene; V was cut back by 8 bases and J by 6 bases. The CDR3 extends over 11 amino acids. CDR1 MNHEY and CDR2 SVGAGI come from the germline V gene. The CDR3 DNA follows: TGTGCCAGCGGACAGGGAGATGGCTACACCTTC. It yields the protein CASGQGDGYTF.

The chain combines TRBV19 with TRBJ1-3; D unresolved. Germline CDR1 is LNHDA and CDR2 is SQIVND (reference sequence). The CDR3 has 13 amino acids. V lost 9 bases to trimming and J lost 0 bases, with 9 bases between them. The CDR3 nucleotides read TGTGCCAGCGGAGGCTTCTCTGGAAACACCATATATTTT. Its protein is CASGGFSGNTIYF. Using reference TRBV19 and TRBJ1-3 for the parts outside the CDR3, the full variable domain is DGGITQSPKYLFRKEGQNVTLSCEQNLNHDAMYWYRQDPGQGLRLIYYSQIVNDFQKGDIAEGYSVSREKKESFPLTVTSAQKNPTAFYLCASGGFSGNTIYFGEGSWLTVV.

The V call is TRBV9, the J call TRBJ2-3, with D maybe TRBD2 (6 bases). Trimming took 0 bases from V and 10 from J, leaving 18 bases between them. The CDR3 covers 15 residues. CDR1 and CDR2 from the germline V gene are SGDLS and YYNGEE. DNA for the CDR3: TGTGCCAGCAGCGTAGAAGGACTACCGACTATTTCGCAGTATTTT. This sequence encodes CASSVEGLPTISQYF.

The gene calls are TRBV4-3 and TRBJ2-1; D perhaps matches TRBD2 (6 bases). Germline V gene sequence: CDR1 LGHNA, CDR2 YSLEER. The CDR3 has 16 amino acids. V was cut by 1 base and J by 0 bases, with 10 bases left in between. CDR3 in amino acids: CASSQGRASSYNEQFF. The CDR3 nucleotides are TGCGCCAGCAGCCAAGGGAGGGCTAGCTCCTACAATGAGCAGTTCTTC.